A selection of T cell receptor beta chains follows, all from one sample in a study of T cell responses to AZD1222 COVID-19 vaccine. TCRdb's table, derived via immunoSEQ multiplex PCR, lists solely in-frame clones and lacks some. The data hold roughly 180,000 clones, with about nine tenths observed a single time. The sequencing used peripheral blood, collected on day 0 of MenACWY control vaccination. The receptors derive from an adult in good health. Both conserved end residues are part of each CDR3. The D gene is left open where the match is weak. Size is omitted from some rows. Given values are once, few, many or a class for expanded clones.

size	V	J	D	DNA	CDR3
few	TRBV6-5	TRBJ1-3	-	TGTGCCAGCAGCCTGACGAGGGGAAACACCATATATTTT	CASSLTRGNTIYF
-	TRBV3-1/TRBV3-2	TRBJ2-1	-	TGTGCCAGCAGCCAATCTAGCGTTGAGCAGTTCTTC	CASSQSSVEQFF
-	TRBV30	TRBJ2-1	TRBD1	TGTGCCTGGAGAGAGGGACAGGTTTACTTAGATGAGCAGTTCTTC	CAWREGQVYLDEQFF
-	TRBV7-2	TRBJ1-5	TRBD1	TGTGCCAGCAGATTACAGGGGGATCAGCCCCAGCATTTT	CASRLQGDQPQHF
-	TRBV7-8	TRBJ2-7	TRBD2	TGTGCCAGCAGCCCTCCTGATGGGCTAGCGGAATACGAGCAGTACTTC	CASSPPDGLAEYEQYF
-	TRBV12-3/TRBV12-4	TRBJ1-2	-	TGTGCCAGCAGTCCCCGCGAGGGCGTTGGCTACACCTTC	CASSPREGVGYTF
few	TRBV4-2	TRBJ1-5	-	TGTGCCAGCAGCCAAGATCGTCAGCCCCAGCATTTT	CASSQDRQPQHF
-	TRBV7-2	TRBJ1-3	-	TGTGCCAGCAGCTTAGGGGGGGACACCATATATTTT	CASSLGGDTIYF
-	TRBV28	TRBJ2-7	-	TGTGCCAGCAGGGCAGGTACCTACGAGCAGTACTTC	CASRAGTYEQYF
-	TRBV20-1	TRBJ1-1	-	TGCAGTGCTAGGTTTGACAGTGAAGCTTTCTTT	CSARFDSEAFF
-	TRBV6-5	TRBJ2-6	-	TGTGCCAGCATGAACATGCTCTCTGGGGCCAACGTCCTGACTTTC	CASMNMLSGANVLTF
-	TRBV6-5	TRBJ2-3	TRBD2	TGTGCCAGCAGAGTTAGCGGGAGTGCAGATACGCAGTATTTT	CASRVSGSADTQYF
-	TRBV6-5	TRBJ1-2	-	TGTGCCAGCAGTTACTCGACTCAGAGCTATGGCTACACCTTC	CASSYSTQSYGYTF
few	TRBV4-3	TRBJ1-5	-	TGCGCCAGCAGCCAAGATTGGAGACAGAGCAATCAGCCCCAGCATTTT	CASSQDWRQSNQPQHF
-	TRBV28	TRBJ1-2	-	TGTGCCAGCGGAAGGTCAGGGTACGGCTACACCTTC	CASGRSGYGYTF
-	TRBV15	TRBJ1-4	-	TGTGCCACCAGCAAAGGATCAGGGGAAAAACTGTTTTTT	CATSKGSGEKLFF
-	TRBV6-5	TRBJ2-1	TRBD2	TGTGCCAGCACCCGGACTAGCGGTAACAATGAGCAGTTCTTC	CASTRTSGNNEQFF
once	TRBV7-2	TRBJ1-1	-	TGTGCCAGCAGCCTCACATGGCAGGGACGGACTGAAGCTTTCTTT	CASSLTWQGRTEAFF
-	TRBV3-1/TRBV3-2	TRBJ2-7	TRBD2	TGTGCCAGCAGCCACGTGACTAGCGGGAGGGAAAGGTACGAGCAGTACTTC	CASSHVTSGRERYEQYF
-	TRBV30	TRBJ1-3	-	TGTGCCTGGAGTGTAGGAGGAAACACCATATATTTT	CAWSVGGNTIYF
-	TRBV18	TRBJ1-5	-	TGTGCCAGCTCGTCAGGACGGGAAAATCAGCCCCAGCATTTT	CASSSGRENQPQHF
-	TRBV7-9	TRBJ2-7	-	TGTGCCAGCGAAGGTGCCAAGACCTACGAGCAGTACTTC	CASEGAKTYEQYF
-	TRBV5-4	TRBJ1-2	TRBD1	TGTGCCAGCAGCTGGACAGGGAGAAGAGCTAACTATGGCTACACCTTC	CASSWTGRRANYGYTF
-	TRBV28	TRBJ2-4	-	TGTGCCAGCAGGGACCCTTGGGGCATTCAGTACTTC	CASRDPWGIQYF
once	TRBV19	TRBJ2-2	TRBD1	TGTGCCAGTAGGAGCATAAAGGGGGCGGGCACCGGGGAGCTGTTTTTT	CASRSIKGAGTGELFF
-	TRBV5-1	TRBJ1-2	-	TGCGCCAGCAGCTCGCAAGGGGGAACGATTGGCTACACCTTC	CASSSQGGTIGYTF
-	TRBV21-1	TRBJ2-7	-	TGTGCCAGCAGCAAAGGCGGGAGACAGGGGGCAGTGCTCGAGCAGTACTTC	CASSKGGRQGAVLEQYF
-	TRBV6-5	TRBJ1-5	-	TGTGCCAGCTCCCAGCATAGCAATCAGCCCCAGCATTTT	CASSQHSNQPQHF
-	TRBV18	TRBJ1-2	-	TGTGCCAGCTCACCCGCCGCCAGCTATGGCTACACCTTC	CASSPAASYGYTF
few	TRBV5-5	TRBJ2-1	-	TGTGCCAGCAGCGTACAAGGGGAATGGATTAGGGAGCAGTTCTTC	CASSVQGEWIREQFF
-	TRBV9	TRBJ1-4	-	TGTGCCAGCAGCCAACAGGGAAATGAAAAACTGTTTTTT	CASSQQGNEKLFF
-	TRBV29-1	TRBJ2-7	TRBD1	TGCAGCGCCAGTGGGGACAGGGGGCAAGCCGAGCAGTACTTC	CSASGDRGQAEQYF
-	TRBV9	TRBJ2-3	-	TGTGCCAGCAGCGTAGGTCGGGCCGAGAGCACAGATACGCAGTATTTT	CASSVGRAESTDTQYF
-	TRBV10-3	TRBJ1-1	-	TGTGCCATCAGACAGGGGAACACTGAAGCTTTCTTT	CAIRQGNTEAFF
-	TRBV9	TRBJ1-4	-	TGTGCCAGCAGCGTAGTCGGGACTGCTGAAAAACTGTTTTTT	CASSVVGTAEKLFF
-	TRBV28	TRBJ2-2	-	TGTGCCAGCAGGGACACAGGGTATGAAACCGGGGAGCTGTTTTTT	CASRDTGYETGELFF
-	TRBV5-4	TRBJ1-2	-	TGTGCCAGCAGCTTGTTCAGCGACTATGGCTACACCTTC	CASSLFSDYGYTF
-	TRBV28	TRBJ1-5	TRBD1	TGTGCCAGCAGTTTAAGAGGGTACAGGGGCTCCGGCAATCAGCCCCAGCATTTT	CASSLRGYRGSGNQPQHF
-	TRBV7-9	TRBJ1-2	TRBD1	TGTGCCAGCAGCGCCTCGGAGGGGGCGCGTTATGGCTACACCTTC	CASSASEGARYGYTF
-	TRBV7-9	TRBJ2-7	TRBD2	TGTGCCAGCGGGGAGTGGGGGGGAAGTGACGAGCAGTACTTC	CASGEWGGSDEQYF